This is a list of T cell receptor beta chains from one sample in a study of blood T cell repertoires in COVID-19. Data came from immunoSEQ multiplex PCR; TCRdb stores just in-frame clones and leaves some out. Of about 120,000 clones detected, about four fifths appear once; the ten largest clones hold about 4%. Sequencing was performed on peripheral blood. These receptors originate from a woman older than 75 with acute or convalescent COVID-19. CDR3s include the opening cysteine and the closing phenylalanine or tryptophan. The D gene is left open where the match is weak. Some rows have no size entry. The others give once, few or many, or a class for an expanded clone.

V gene,clone size,J gene,D gene,CDR3 protein,CDR3 DNA
TRBV7-2,few,TRBJ1-5,TRBD1,CASSPDRARGQPQHF,TGTGCCAGCAGCCCAGACAGGGCTCGGGGACAGCCCCAGCATTTT
TRBV9,-,TRBJ2-3,-,CASSSGPHTTDTQYF,TGTGCCAGCAGCTCGGGTCCACACACCACAGATACGCAGTATTTT
TRBV21-1,-,TRBJ1-2,-,CASTRGAGGAYGYTF,TGTGCCAGCACCCGTGGGGCAGGGGGCGCCTATGGCTACACCTTC
TRBV6-5,-,TRBJ1-1,-,CASSSRGAEAFF,TGTGCCAGCAGTTCTCGGGGGGCTGAAGCTTTCTTT
TRBV15,-,TRBJ2-6,-,CATSRDTVSGANVLTF,TGTGCCACCAGCAGAGACACAGTTTCTGGGGCCAACGTCCTGACTTTC
TRBV30,-,TRBJ1-1,TRBD1,CAWVDRVSWTTEAFF,TGTGCCTGGGTCGACAGGGTCTCGTGGACCACTGAAGCTTTCTTT
TRBV4-2,-,TRBJ1-4,TRBD1,CASSLTGRGRSTNEKLFF,TGTGCCAGCAGCCTGACTGGCAGGGGGCGGTCAACTAATGAAAAACTGTTTTTT
TRBV11-2,-,TRBJ1-4,-,CASSLVGGEKLFF,TGTGCCAGCAGCTTAGTCGGAGGGGAAAAACTGTTTTTT
TRBV5-4,-,TRBJ2-3,-,CASSRRYQITDTQYF,TGTGCCAGCAGCCGCAGGTACCAAATCACAGATACGCAGTATTTT
TRBV19,-,TRBJ1-2,TRBD1,CASSEPGQGNYGYTF,TGTGCCAGTAGTGAACCGGGACAGGGGAACTATGGCTACACCTTC
TRBV5-1,-,TRBJ2-7,-,CASSLGRDPGEQYF,TGCGCCAGCAGCTTGGGGCGGGATCCCGGCGAGCAGTACTTC
TRBV27,-,TRBJ1-2,-,CASSPQGTPNYGYTF,TGTGCCAGCAGTCCTCAAGGGACACCAAACTATGGCTACACCTTC
TRBV6-5,few,TRBJ1-2,TRBD1,CASSLSGGSYGYTF,TGTGCCAGCAGTTTATCAGGGGGTAGTTATGGCTACACCTTC
TRBV21-1,once,TRBJ1-5,-,CASSTASTGRSNQPQHF,TGTGCCAGCAGCACGGCTTCAACAGGGCGAAGCAATCAGCCCCAGCATTTT
TRBV27,-,TRBJ1-1,-,CASSFDTGGEAFF,TGTGCCAGCAGTTTTGATACGGGGGGTGAAGCTTTCTTT
TRBV29-1,-,TRBJ2-6,-,CSVEVTRTQGSGANVLTF,TGCAGCGTTGAAGTAACACGAACACAGGGCTCTGGGGCCAACGTCCTGACTTTC
TRBV7-8,-,TRBJ1-2,-,CASSAGGYGYTF,TGTGCCAGCAGCGCCGGGGGGTATGGCTACACCTTC
TRBV6-6,-,TRBJ1-6,TRBD1,CASSGDSQGLIPLHF,TGTGCCAGCAGCGGGGACAGCCAGGGACTTATACCCCTCCACTTT
TRBV4-3,-,TRBJ2-2,-,CASSQERFTGELFF,TGCGCCAGCAGCCAAGAACGGTTCACCGGGGAGCTGTTTTTT
TRBV25-1,-,TRBJ2-1,TRBD2,CASSDASGIVYNEQFF,TGTGCCAGCAGTGACGCTAGCGGGATCGTATACAATGAGCAGTTCTTC
TRBV6-1,-,TRBJ1-2,-,CASSERSRGYTF,TGTGCCAGCAGTGAACGGAGTCGGGGCTACACCTTC
TRBV6-2/TRBV6-3,-,TRBJ2-1,TRBD2,CASSYGGLAGSNEQFF,TGTGCCAGCAGTTACGGGGGACTAGCGGGAAGTAATGAGCAGTTCTTC
TRBV29-1,-,TRBJ1-2,-,CSVEAGVFEGYTF,TGCAGCGTTGAGGCCGGGGTCTTCGAGGGCTACACCTTC
TRBV4-3,-,TRBJ1-2,TRBD1,CASSPTGNYGYTF,TGCGCCAGCAGCCCGACAGGGAACTATGGCTACACCTTC
TRBV2,-,TRBJ1-2,TRBD1,CASSEQGQGDYTF,TGTGCCAGCAGTGAGCAGGGACAGGGGGACTACACCTTC
TRBV19,-,TRBJ1-2,TRBD1,CATKTGFRGYGYTF,TGTGCCACCAAGACAGGGTTTAGGGGCTATGGCTACACCTTC
TRBV28,-,TRBJ1-1,-,CASSSPGQPSNTEAFF,TGTGCCAGCAGTTCACCAGGACAGCCTTCGAACACTGAAGCTTTCTTT
TRBV2,-,TRBJ1-5,TRBD1,CASSGDREYQPQHF,TGTGCCAGCAGTGGGGACAGGGAGTATCAGCCCCAGCATTTT
TRBV11-2,-,TRBJ1-5,-,CASSALGQTNQPQHF,TGTGCCAGCAGCGCCCTGGGGCAAACCAATCAGCCCCAGCATTTT
TRBV7-9,-,TRBJ1-4,TRBD1,CASSLWDRGDEKLFF,TGTGCCAGCAGCTTATGGGACAGGGGGGATGAAAAACTGTTTTTT
TRBV11-2,once,TRBJ2-3,TRBD1,CASSHLRGSSGTDTQYF,TGTGCCAGCAGCCACCTCAGGGGGAGTAGCGGCACAGATACGCAGTATTTT
TRBV6-4,few,TRBJ2-2,-,CASRPDRNTGELFF,TGTGCCAGCAGACCCGACAGGAACACCGGGGAGCTGTTTTTT
TRBV30,-,TRBJ2-3,-,CAVNGRGSTDTQYF,TGTGCTGTTAACGGCAGGGGTAGCACAGATACGCAGTATTTT
TRBV11-2,-,TRBJ1-5,TRBD1,CASSYGTADQPQHF,TGTGCCAGCAGCTACGGGACAGCCGATCAGCCCCAGCATTTT
TRBV19,once,TRBJ2-5,-,CASRGDPETQYF,TGTGCCAGTAGGGGAGATCCGGAGACCCAGTACTTC
TRBV15,-,TRBJ2-2,TRBD2,CATRKTLAGGFIGELFF,TGTGCCACCCGCAAAACTTTAGCGGGGGGGTTTATCGGGGAGCTGTTTTTT
TRBV12-5,-,TRBJ1-6,TRBD1,CASGPLTGPNSPLHF,TGTGCTAGTGGTCCTCTGACAGGGCCTAATTCACCCCTCCACTTT
TRBV27,-,TRBJ2-2,-,CASATGYTGELFF,TGTGCCAGCGCCACAGGTTACACCGGGGAGCTGTTTTTT
TRBV5-1,-,TRBJ1-3,-,CASSLSGTGNTIYF,TGCGCCAGCAGCTTATCAGGGACTGGAAACACCATATATTTT
TRBV7-2,few,TRBJ2-1,TRBD2,CASSPDGRESPRGNEQFF,TGTGCCAGCAGCCCCGACGGGCGGGAGAGCCCCCGTGGGAATGAGCAGTTCTTC